A single sample is the source of the 4 T cell receptor beta chains below, sequenced in a study of identical twins. TCRdb re-derived calls from the 5' RACE reads in MiXCR, one entry per CDR3 protein. The sample shows fewer than 350,000 distinct CDR3 sequences, around 8.8% of them seen only once. This same sample was also part of a study on yellow fever vaccine responses in identical twins.

Material: memory (CD45RO+) T cells sorted from blood. The receptors were sampled from a woman younger than 35 in good health.

Only a few counts were recorded for this clonotype. The rearrangement links TRBV6-2 or TRBV6-3 to TRBJ1-6; no reliable D call. Germline CDR1 and CDR2: MNHEY and SVGEGT. This CDR3 has 17 residues. Trimming removed 2 bases at V and 0 bases at J, with 11 bases between. The CDR3 nucleotides read TGTGCCAGCAGTTACGTTGGAAGGAGCTCCTATAATTCACCCCTCCACTTT. It is translated as CASSYVGRSSYNSPLHF.

There are a few counts of this clonotype. The V call is TRBV27, the J call TRBJ2-5; 7 bases match TRBD2. CDR1 MNHEY and CDR2 SMNVEV come from the germline V gene (reference sequence). This CDR3 comprises 15 residues. After removal of 6 bases from V and 1 base from J, the junction contained 8 bases not matched to a gene. In DNA form, the CDR3 reads TGTGCCAGCAGACCTTGGGGGGGGGGCCAAGAGACCCAGTACTTC. It codes for CASRPWGGGQETQYF.

The V call is TRBV10-3, the J call TRBJ2-7; D ambiguous. The CDR3 covers 12 residues. Germline lookup yields CDR1 ENHRY and CDR2 SYGVKD. V lost 3 bases, J lost 0 bases, and 3 bases lay in between. CDR3 region: CAISDVSYEQYF. In DNA form, the CDR3 reads TGTGCCATCAGTGATGTCTCCTACGAGCAGTACTTC.

This clonotype was counted between two and nine times. The chain joins TRBV6-5 to TRBJ1-1; D is uncertain. The V gene lost 0 bases and the J gene lost 7 bases, with 9 bases spanning the gap. Germline loops: CDR1 MNHEY, CDR2 SVGAGI. The CDR3 length is 13 residues. The CDR3 sequence is CASSYSIGREAFF. CDR3 DNA sequence: TGTGCCAGCAGTTACTCGATTGGGCGTGAAGCTTTCTTT.